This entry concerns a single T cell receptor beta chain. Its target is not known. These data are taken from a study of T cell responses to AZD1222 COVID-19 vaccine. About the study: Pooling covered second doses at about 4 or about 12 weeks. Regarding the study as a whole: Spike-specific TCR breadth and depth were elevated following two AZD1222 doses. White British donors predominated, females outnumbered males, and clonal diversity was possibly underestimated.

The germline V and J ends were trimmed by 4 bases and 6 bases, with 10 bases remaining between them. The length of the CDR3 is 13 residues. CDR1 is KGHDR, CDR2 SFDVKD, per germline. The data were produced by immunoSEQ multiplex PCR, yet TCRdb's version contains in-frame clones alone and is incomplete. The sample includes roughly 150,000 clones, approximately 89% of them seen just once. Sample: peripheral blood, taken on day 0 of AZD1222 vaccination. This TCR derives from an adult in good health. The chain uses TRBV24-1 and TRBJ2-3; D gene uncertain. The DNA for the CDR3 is TGTGCCACCAGTGAATTCTTCAGGGATACGCAGTATTTT. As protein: CATSEFFRDTQYF.